This T cell receptor beta chain was identified during a study of PD-1 blockade in classical Hodgkin lymphoma (dated by TCRdb to the early 2020s). About the investigation overall: Nivolumab dosing was 3 mg/kg intravenously every 2 weeks, continuing until either disease progression or unacceptable toxicity. The study used TCR beta sequencing and CyTOF to define a peripheral blood immune signature of response to PD-1 blockade in classical Hodgkin lymphoma. The study at large found these results: A significant rise by C4D1 was seen in CD4+ but not CD8+ TCR diversity (p=0.0027 vs p=0.16), with the rise being most apparent in complete responders (p=0.02). Among trial patients, those achieving complete response had baseline diversity similar to that of newly diagnosed patients, while diversity was significantly lower in partial responders and progressors. Baseline TCR diversity was reported to be lower in newly diagnosed patients than in healthy donors and to be lower still in relapsed/refractory patients. Lower diversity was seen in patients whose nivolumab began less than 1 year after ASCT, and these patients were left out of later analyses so that immune reconstitution would not confound the results. The study was limited to a single clinical trial cohort, and causes of repertoire differences, possibly disease activity or prior therapy, remained undefined.

The intended sense of this specimen's time point label: cycle 2 day 1 (C2D1) of nivolumab. All trial patients had relapsed after autologous stem cell transplantation, with cohorts A, B and C differing in prior brentuximab vedotin exposure. The trial cohort comprised around 60 patients with relapsed/refractory classical Hodgkin lymphoma whose best overall responses were complete response, partial response or progressive disease. Trial patients were treated with single-agent nivolumab in the multi-cohort phase II CheckMate 205 trial. An independent review committee assessed best overall response by applying the 2007 International Working Group response criteria. Trial PBMCs were collected immediately before nivolumab initiation (C1D1) and during therapy at cycle 2 day 1 and cycle 4 day 1. Peripheral blood was collected in 8 mL Vacutainer Cell Preparation Tubes, from which PBMCs were isolated by centrifugation and then cryopreserved.

Genomic DNA was isolated using the Qiagen DNeasy kit from unsorted PBMCs as well as from negatively selected CD4+ and CD8+ fractions. Using primers that anneal to V and J segments, immunoSEQ multiplex PCR amplified the TCR beta CDR3 regions. A synthetic immune receptor repertoire was used to minimize amplification bias, and any remaining bias was removed computationally after sequencing. The authors processed their data as follows. Custom Python scripts were used to quantify repertoire diversity as the Shannon entropy index. The unsorted, CD4+ and CD8+ repertoires were each analyzed separately, with the exception of combined analyses, where CD4+ and CD8+ sequences were merged in silico. A clone was considered expanded if an increase in frequency of at least 2-fold after treatment relative to C1D1 was found, and a pseudocount of 0.5 was applied to clones undetected at baseline. Singleton clones were defined as clones with 0 or 1 copy at C1D1, and non-singleton clones were defined as clones with 2 or more copies. Clones expanded in unsorted samples were annotated as CD4+, CD8+ or unknown by matching protein sequences in sorted samples from the same patient. Diversity changes from C1D1 to C4D1 were tested in paired samples using Wilcoxon tests. TCRdb re-hosts the immuneACCESS table, in-frame sequences only. Its copies lack some clones; in the studies checked, an unresolved V gene accounts for under half of them, and the cause for the rest is not known. V and J calls and clone size are as listed in that table; D and trimming were resolved from the DNA. The table for this sample lists 35,000 to 50,000 clones; approximately 70% of them were counted only once. The ten largest account for 2.5% to 3% of the sample.

As for this clone: The antigen it binds to is not known. Qualities for individual bases were not recorded, and no much larger clone is one base off.

The source of this sequence is a human donor with classical Hodgkin lymphoma. The starting material was peripheral blood mononuclear cells (PBMCs), obtained before the second cycle of nivolumab.

The nucleotide sequence reads TGTGCCAGCAGCTCCCCTCAAACTAGCGGGCAGTTCTTC. It translates to CASSSPQTSGQFF. The V gene is TRBV7-9 and the J gene is TRBJ2-1; 8 nucleotides in the junction match TRBD2. CDR1 and CDR2 were assigned from the germline V gene (reference sequence) as SEHNR and FQNEAQ. Counted from cysteine to phenylalanine, this CDR3 has 13 amino acids. Of the read, only the CDR3 DNA is kept; its 39 bases are in frame from base 1. Trimming leaves V shorter by 4 bases and J shorter by 12 bases, with the junction holding 8 bases beyond the gene matches.